The subject of this entry is one T cell receptor (beta chain). Antigen: not known. Both 60 Vbeta primers and 13 Jbeta primers went into the PCR. Profiling relied on immunoSEQ multiplex PCR, and the TCRdb table lists in-frame clones only, not all of them. Found here are approximately 100,000 clones, roughly 70% of them singletons; the top ten hold 11%. The source of the sample is a study of cytomegalovirus exposure and HLA in healthy donors. General study results and limits: Analysis was carried out at a later point, and it linked a missense DCLRE1C variant to TCR beta V- and J-gene trimming. Judged likely to be a sequencing artifact was a cluster of highly shared sequence variants. A previous analysis found most TCR beta V segments productive roughly 87% or roughly 30% of the time.

CDR3 length: 16 residues. Trimming took off 5 bases at V and 4 bases at J, with 19 bases between the two ends. Germline assignment: CDR1 LNHDA and CDR2 SQIVND (reference sequence). The chain links TRBV19 to TRBJ2-3; possible D gene TRBD2, 6 bases. The receptor was isolated from a man aged 40-50 years in good health and CMV-seropositive. The sample was PBMCs. CDR3 residues: CASSRPGALGPDTQYF. Here the CDR3 DNA reads TGTGCCAGTAGTCGACCGGGAGCTTTAGGGCCAGATACGCAGTATTTT.